Shown below are 25 T cell receptor beta chains from a single sample sequenced in a study of monozygotic twins with inflammatory bowel disease. TCRdb reanalyzed the 5' RACE reads, giving one entry per CDR3 protein sequence and no DNA. This repertoire includes 300,000 to 450,000 distinct CDR3 sequences. The specimen was blood. The receptor source for this set is a human donor with ulcerative colitis or Crohn's disease, or a healthy co-twin of an affected twin (not recorded which).

This rearrangement joins TRBV10-3 to TRBJ2-5; there is no DNA to check the TCRdb D call of TRBD1. This CDR3 has 14 residues. Germline CDR1 ENHRY, CDR2 SYGVKD. CDR3 residues: CAISLDRDQETQYF.

This chain joins TRBV27 and TRBJ2-1. The CDR3 runs 18 residues. CDR1 and CDR2 from the germline V gene are MNHEY and SMNVEV (reference sequence). The CDR3 region is CASSLSWMAGSSYNEQFF.

This rearrangement joins TRBV28 to TRBJ2-2; TCRdb outputs TRBD1, but without DNA this stays unchecked. There are 16 residues in the CDR3. Germline CDR1 is MDHEN and CDR2 is SYDVKM. The CDR3 sequence is CASSLETGTNTGELFF. The full variable domain, completed using reference TRBV28 and TRBJ2-2, is DVKVTQSSRYLVKRTGEKVFLECVQDMDHENMFWYRQDPGLGLRLIYFSYDVKMKEKGDIPEGYSVSREKKERFSLILESASTNQTSMYLCASSLETGTNTGELFFGEGSRLTVL.

This chain connects TRBV19 to TRBJ1-1; the TRBD1 assignment by TCRdb is unverifiable without DNA. In germline, CDR1 is LNHDA, CDR2 SQIVND (reference sequence). CDR3 length: 15 amino acids. This chain's CDR3 is CASSISVQAATEAFF.

This chain joins TRBV27 and TRBJ1-1; absent DNA, TCRdb's TRBD1 call cannot be checked. The V gene's germline CDR1 is MNHEY and CDR2 SMNVEV (reference sequence). The CDR3 is 14 amino acids. The CDR3 is CASSLGPTNTEAFF.

V usage is TRBV20-1 and J usage is TRBJ2-7; TCRdb proposes TRBD1, but this gene call is untestable without DNA. The CDR3 runs 14 residues. Per the germline V gene, CDR1 is DFQATT and CDR2 is SNEGSKA (reference sequence). The CDR3 region is CSATDRGLLYEQYF.

This chain links TRBV6-1 with TRBJ2-7; there is no DNA to check the TCRdb D call of TRBD1. The CDR3 has 14 residues. Germline-derived CDR1 and CDR2 are MNHNS and SASEGT. The CDR3 sequence is CASKSRTGFAEQYF.

The V gene is TRBV5-6, the J gene TRBJ1-5; TCRdb selects TRBD1, and the lack of DNA leaves this call unchecked. The CDR3 has 16 residues. Germline-derived CDR1 and CDR2 are SGHDT and YYEEEE. The CDR3 protein is CASSFRDRGGNQPQHF.

This chain links TRBV5-5 with TRBJ2-5; the TCRdb D gene call, TRBD2, has no DNA to confirm it. The V gene's germline CDR1 is SGHKS and CDR2 YYEKEE (reference sequence). The CDR3 contains 15 residues. CDR3: CASSLLAGAQETQYF. The entire variable domain, with the rest obtained from reference TRBV5-5 and TRBJ2-5, is as follows: DAGVTQSPTHLIKTRGQQVTLRCSPISGHKSVSWYQQVLGQGPQFIFQYYEKEERGRGNFPDRFSARQFPNYSSELNVNALLLGDSALYLCASSLLAGAQETQYFGPGTRLLVL.

This chain links TRBV5-1 with TRBJ2-3; the D gene TCRdb calls, TRBD1, cannot be checked with no DNA. In germline, CDR1 is SGHRS, CDR2 YFSETQ. CDR3 length: 18 amino acids. The CDR3 protein is CASSSDPRTGGLADTQYF.

The rearrangement links TRBV12-3 or TRBV12-4 to TRBJ2-5. This CDR3 comprises 16 residues. The CDR3: CASSRGLVGKSETQYF.

The genes are TRBV27 and TRBJ2-3; TCRdb's D call, TRBD2, is unchecked because there is no DNA. The germline gives CDR1 MNHEY, CDR2 SMNVEV (reference sequence). This CDR3 has 17 amino acids. The CDR3 loop is CASSFGGGAGYADTQYF.

The chain carries TRBV7-3 and TRBJ2-3; the D call of TRBD1 rests on TCRdb alone, since no DNA is present to check it. The CDR3 is 11 residues long. Germline CDR1 is SGHTA and CDR2 is FQGTGA. CDR3 amino acids: CASSSGVGQYF. Complete variable domain (other parts from reference TRBV7-3 and TRBJ2-3): GAGVSQTPSNKVTEKGKYVELRCDPISGHTALYWYRQSLGQGPEFLIYFQGTGAADDSGLPNDRFFAVRPEGSVSTLKIQRTERGDSAVYLCASSSGVGQYFGPGTRLTVL.

V is TRBV5-1 and J is TRBJ2-7; the D gene TCRdb calls, TRBD1, cannot be checked with no DNA. This CDR3 is built from 13 residues. The germline CDR1 and CDR2 sequences are SGHRS and YFSETQ. The CDR3 region is CASSFSGFYEQYF.

The V call is TRBV14, the J call TRBJ1-1. Germline V gene data show CDR1 as SGHDN and CDR2 as FVKESK. The CDR3 extends over 13 amino acids. Here the CDR3 reads CASSQVRSAEAFF.

This chain uses TRBV5-1 with TRBJ1-2; the D gene TCRdb calls, TRBD1, cannot be checked with no DNA. The CDR3 runs 14 residues. The V gene's germline CDR1 is SGHRS and CDR2 YFSETQ. CDR3: CASSLETGESGYTF.

The chain has TRBV7-9 and TRBJ1-2; the D call of TRBD1 rests on TCRdb alone, since no DNA is present to check it. Germline lookup yields CDR1 SEHNR and CDR2 FQNEAQ (reference sequence). The CDR3 has 16 amino acids. CDR3 loop: CASSVRTGEGMSGYTF.

V and J are TRBV19 and TRBJ1-5; the D gene TCRdb calls, TRBD1, cannot be checked with no DNA. Germline loops: CDR1 LNHDA, CDR2 SQIVND (reference sequence). This CDR3 contains 13 residues. CDR3 protein: CATKGPRVQPQHF.

V is TRBV5-1 and J is TRBJ1-1; TCRdb indicates TRBD1, and absent DNA this call remains unverified. The CDR3 sequence is 15 residues long. The germline V gene has CDR1 SGHRS and CDR2 YFSETQ. The CDR3 reads CASIARDGGMGEAFF.

The rearrangement joins TRBV9 to TRBJ1-6. This CDR3 comprises 12 residues. The germline gives CDR1 SGDLS, CDR2 YYNGEE. This chain's CDR3 is CASSVGSPPLHF.

V and J are TRBV30 and TRBJ2-1; TCRdb gives TRBD1 as the D gene, but with no DNA this cannot be confirmed. This CDR3 has 13 residues. The germline CDR1 and CDR2 sequences are GTSNPN and SVGIG (reference sequence). The CDR3 protein is CASPGPGQHEQFF.

This sequence joins TRBV12-3 or TRBV12-4 and TRBJ1-4. This CDR3 region has 18 residues. CDR3 amino acids: CASSLWSAGVGTNEKLFF.

The gene calls are TRBV5-1 and TRBJ2-7; TCRdb proposes TRBD2, but this gene call is untestable without DNA. CDR1 is SGHRS, CDR2 YFSETQ, per germline. This CDR3 spans 14 amino acids. The CDR3 is CASTSTSGSYEQYF.

V gene TRBV24-1 combines with J gene TRBJ2-1; the TCRdb call, TRBD2, lacks DNA for checking. CDR3 length equals 17 residues. Germline-derived CDR1 and CDR2 are KGHDR and SFDVKD. The CDR3 sequence is CATSDSRLAGARDEQFF.

V is TRBV13 and J is TRBJ1-1. The CDR3 has 12 residues. Per the germline V gene, CDR1 is PRHDT and CDR2 is FYEKMQ (reference sequence). CDR3 region: CASSLQMSEAFF.